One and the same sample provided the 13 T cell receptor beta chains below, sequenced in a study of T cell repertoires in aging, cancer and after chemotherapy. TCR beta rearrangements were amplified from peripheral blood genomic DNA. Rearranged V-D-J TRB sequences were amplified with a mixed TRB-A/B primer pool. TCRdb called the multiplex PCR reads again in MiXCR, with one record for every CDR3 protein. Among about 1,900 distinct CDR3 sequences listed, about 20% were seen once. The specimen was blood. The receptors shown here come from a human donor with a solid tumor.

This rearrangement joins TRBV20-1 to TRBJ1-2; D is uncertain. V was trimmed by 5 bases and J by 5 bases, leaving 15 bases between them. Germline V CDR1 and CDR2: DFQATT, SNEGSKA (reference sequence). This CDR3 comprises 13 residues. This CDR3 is CSAHPRLIYGYTF. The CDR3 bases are TGCAGTGCTCACCCCCGACTAATATATGGCTACACCTTC.

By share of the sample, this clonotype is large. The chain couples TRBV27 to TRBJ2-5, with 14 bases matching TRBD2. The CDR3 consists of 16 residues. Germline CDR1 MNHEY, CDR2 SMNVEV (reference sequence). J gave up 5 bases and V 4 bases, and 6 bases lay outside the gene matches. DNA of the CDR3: TGTGCCAGCAGTTCGACTAGCGGGAGGGGATGGGAGACCCAGTACTTC. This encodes CASSSTSGRGWETQYF.

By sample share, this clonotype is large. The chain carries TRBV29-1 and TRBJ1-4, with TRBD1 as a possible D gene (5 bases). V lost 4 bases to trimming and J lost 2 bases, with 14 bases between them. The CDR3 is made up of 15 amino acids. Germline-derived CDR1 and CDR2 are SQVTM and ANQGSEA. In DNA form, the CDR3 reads TGCAGCGTTGTGGCCTATGGGGGGACTAATGAAAAACTGTTTTTT. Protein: CSVVAYGGTNEKLFF.

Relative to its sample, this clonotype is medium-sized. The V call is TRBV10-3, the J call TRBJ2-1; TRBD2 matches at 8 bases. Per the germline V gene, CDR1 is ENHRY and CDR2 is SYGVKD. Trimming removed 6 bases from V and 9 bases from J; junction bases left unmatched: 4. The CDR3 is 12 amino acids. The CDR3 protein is CAISRGGGEQFF. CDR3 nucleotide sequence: TGTGCCATCAGCCGGGGGGGGGGTGAGCAGTTCTTC.

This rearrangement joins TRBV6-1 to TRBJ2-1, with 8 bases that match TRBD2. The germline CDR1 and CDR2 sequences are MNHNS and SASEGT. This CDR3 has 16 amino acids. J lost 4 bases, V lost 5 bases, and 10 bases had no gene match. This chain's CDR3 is CASSTRAGVEYNEQFF. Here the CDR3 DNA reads TGTGCCAGCAGTACCCGAGCGGGAGTAGAGTACAATGAGCAGTTCTTC.

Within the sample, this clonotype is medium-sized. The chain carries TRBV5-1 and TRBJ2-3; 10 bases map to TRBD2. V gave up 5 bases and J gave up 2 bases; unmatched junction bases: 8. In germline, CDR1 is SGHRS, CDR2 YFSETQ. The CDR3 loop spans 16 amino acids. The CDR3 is CASRVASGGVTDTQYF. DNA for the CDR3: TGCGCCAGCAGGGTGGCCAGCGGGGGGGTCACAGATACGCAGTATTTT.

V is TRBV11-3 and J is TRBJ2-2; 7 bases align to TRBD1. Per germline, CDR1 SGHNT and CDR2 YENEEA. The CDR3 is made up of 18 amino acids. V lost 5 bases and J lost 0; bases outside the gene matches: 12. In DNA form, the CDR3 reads TGTGCCAGCAGCCCCTCGCCGTGGACAGGCGCGAACACCGGGGAGCTGTTTTTT. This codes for CASSPSPWTGANTGELFF. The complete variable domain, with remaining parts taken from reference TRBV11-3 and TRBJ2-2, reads EAGVVQSPRYKIIEKKQPVAFWCNPISGHNTLYWYLQNLGQGPELLIRYENEEAVDDSQLPKDRFSAERLKGVDSTLKIQPAELGDSAVYLCASSPSPWTGANTGELFFGEGSRLTVL.

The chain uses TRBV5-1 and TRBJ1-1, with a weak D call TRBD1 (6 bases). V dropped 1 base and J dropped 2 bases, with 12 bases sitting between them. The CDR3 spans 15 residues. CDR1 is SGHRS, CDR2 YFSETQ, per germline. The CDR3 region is CASSLNPRGNTEAFF. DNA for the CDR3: TGCGCCAGCAGCTTGAATCCCAGGGGAAACACTGAAGCTTTCTTT.

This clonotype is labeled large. The CDR3 DNA follows: TGTGCCAGCAGTTTAAGGGAAACCCTCCACTTT. Protein sequence: CASSLRETLHF. This rearrangement joins TRBV12-3 or TRBV12-4 to TRBJ1-6; D uncertain. Trimming left V 2 bases short and J 14 bases short, with 7 bases between. This CDR3 region has 11 residues.

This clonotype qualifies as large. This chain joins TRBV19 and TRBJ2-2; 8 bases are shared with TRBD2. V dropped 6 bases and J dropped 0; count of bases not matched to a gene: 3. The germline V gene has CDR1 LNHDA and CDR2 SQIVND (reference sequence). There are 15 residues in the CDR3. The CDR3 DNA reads TGTGCCAGTAGCGGGAGGGCCTCGAACACCGGGGAGCTGTTTTTT. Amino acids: CASSGRASNTGELFF.

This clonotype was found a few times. In nucleotides, the CDR3 is TGTGCCAGCAGCGGGACAGGGGGATACACTGAAGCTTTCTTT. Translating it yields CASSGTGGYTEAFF. This chain connects TRBV7-9 to TRBJ1-1; 11 bases are a match to TRBD1. This CDR3 has 14 residues. Losses at the gene ends were 5 bases for V and 3 bases for J; bases not matched to a gene: 2. Germline lookup yields CDR1 SEHNR and CDR2 FQNEAQ (reference sequence).

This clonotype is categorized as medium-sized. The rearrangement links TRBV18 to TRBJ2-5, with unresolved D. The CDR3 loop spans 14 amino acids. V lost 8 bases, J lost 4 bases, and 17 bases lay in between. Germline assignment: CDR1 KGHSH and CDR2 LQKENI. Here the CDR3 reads CASPKYTSRETQYF. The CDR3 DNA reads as TGTGCCAGCCCGAAATATACATCGCGAGAGACCCAGTACTTC.

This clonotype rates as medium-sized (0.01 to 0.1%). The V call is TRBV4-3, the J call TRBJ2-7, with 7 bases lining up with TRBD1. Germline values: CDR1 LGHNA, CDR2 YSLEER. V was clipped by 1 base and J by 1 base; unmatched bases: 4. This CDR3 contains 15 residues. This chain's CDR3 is CASSQGPGQSYEQYF. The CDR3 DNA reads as TGCGCCAGCAGCCAAGGACCGGGACAGTCCTACGAGCAGTACTTC.